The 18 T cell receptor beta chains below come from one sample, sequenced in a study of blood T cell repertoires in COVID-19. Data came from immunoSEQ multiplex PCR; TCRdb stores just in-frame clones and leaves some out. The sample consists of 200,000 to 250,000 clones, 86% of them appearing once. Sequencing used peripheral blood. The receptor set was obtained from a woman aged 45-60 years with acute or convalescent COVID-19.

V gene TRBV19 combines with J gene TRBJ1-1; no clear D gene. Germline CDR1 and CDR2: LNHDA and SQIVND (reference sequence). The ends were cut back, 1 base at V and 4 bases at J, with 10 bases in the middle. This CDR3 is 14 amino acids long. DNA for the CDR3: TGTGCCAGTAGTATAGCGACTTTGGTCACTGAAGCTTTCTTT. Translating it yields CASSIATLVTEAFF.

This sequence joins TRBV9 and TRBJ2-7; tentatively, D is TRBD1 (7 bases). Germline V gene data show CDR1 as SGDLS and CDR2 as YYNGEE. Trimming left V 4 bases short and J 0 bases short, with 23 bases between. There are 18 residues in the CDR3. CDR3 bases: TGTGCCAGCAGCCCCAACCTGGGGGGACAGATTCACTCCTACGAGCAGTACTTC. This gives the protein CASSPNLGGQIHSYEQYF.

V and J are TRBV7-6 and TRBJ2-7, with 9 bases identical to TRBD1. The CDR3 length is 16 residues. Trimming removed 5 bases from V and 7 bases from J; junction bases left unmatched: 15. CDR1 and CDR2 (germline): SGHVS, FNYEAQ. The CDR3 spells CASSTKKGQGPTEQYF. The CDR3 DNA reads TGTGCCAGCAGCACGAAAAAGGGACAGGGCCCGACGGAGCAGTACTTC. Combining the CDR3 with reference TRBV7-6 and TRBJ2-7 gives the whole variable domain GAGVSQSPRYKVTKRGQDVALRCDPISGHVSLYWYRQALGQGPEFLTYFNYEAQQDKSGLPNDRFSAERPEGSISTLTIQRTEQRDSAMYRCASSTKKGQGPTEQYFGPGTRLTVT.

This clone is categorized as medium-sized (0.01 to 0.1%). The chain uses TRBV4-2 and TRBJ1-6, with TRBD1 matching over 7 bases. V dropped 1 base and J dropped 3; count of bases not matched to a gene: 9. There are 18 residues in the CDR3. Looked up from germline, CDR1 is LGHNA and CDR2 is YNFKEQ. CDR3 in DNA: TGTGCCAGCAGCCAAGCTCCCGGGACAGCTAACTATAATTCACCCCTCCACTTT. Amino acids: CASSQAPGTANYNSPLHF.

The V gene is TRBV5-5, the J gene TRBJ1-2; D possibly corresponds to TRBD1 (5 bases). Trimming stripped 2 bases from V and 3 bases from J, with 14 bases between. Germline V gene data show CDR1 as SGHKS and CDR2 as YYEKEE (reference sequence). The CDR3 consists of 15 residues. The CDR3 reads CASSFGLEGYYGYTF. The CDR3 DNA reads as TGTGCCAGCAGCTTTGGCCTGGAGGGGTACTATGGCTACACCTTC.

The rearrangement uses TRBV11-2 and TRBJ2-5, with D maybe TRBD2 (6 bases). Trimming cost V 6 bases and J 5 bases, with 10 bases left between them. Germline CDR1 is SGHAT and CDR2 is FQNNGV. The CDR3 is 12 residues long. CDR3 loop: CASRGGWETQYF. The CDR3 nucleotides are TGTGCCAGCAGGGGGGGATGGGAGACCCAGTACTTC.

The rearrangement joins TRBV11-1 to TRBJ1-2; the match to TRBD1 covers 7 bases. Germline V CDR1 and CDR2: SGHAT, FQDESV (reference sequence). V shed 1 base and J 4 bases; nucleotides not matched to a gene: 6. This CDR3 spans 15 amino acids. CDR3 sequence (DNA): TGTGCCAGCAGCTTAGGCCCCGGGACAGCCTATGGCTACACCTTC. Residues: CASSLGPGTAYGYTF.

CDR3: CASSQVSPGQGTGEQYF. CDR3 bases: TGCGCCAGCAGCCAAGTATCACCGGGACAGGGGACTGGGGAGCAGTACTTC. V is TRBV4-1 and J is TRBJ2-7; 10 nucleotides agree with TRBD1. CDR3 size: 17 residues. V shed 1 base, J shed 7 bases, and the junction held 13 bases outside the gene matches. The germline gives CDR1 MGHRA, CDR2 YSYEKL.

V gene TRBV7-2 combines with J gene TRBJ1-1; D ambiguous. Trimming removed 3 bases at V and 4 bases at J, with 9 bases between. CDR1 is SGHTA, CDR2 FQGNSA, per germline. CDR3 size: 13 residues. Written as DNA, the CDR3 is TGTGCCAGCAGCTTCAGGCGAATCACTGAAGCTTTCTTT. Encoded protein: CASSFRRITEAFF.

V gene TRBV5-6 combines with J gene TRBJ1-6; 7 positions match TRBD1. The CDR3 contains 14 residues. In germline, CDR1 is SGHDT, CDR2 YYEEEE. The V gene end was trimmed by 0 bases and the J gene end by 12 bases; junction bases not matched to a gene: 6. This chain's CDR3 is CASSLGQGIGPLHF. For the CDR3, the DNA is TGTGCCAGCAGCTTGGGACAGGGAATTGGACCCCTCCACTTT.

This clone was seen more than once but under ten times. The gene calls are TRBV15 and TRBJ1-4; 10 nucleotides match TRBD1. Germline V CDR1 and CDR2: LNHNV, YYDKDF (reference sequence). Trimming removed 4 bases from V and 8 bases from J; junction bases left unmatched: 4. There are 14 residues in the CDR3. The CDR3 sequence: CATSMGGQGEKLFF. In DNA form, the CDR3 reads TGTGCCACCAGCATGGGGGGACAGGGGGAAAAACTGTTTTTT.

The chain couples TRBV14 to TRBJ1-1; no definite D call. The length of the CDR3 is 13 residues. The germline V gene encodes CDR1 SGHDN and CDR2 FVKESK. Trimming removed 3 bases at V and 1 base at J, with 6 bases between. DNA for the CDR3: TGTGCCAGCAGCCACCTCCCGAACACTGAAGCTTTCTTT. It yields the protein CASSHLPNTEAFF.

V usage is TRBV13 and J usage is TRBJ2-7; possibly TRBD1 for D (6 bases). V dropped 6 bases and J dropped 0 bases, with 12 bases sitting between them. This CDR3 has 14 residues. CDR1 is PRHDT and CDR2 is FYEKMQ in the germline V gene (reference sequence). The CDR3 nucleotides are TGTGCCAGCAGTTTGGACAGAAGCTCCTACGAGCAGTACTTC. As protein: CASSLDRSSYEQYF.

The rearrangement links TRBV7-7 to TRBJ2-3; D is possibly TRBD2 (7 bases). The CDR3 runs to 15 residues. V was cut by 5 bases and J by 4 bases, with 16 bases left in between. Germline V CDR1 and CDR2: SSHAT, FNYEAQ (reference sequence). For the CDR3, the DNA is TGTGCCAGCAGCATCCTAGGGGGAGGGCCAGATACGCAGTATTTT. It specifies CASSILGGGPDTQYF.

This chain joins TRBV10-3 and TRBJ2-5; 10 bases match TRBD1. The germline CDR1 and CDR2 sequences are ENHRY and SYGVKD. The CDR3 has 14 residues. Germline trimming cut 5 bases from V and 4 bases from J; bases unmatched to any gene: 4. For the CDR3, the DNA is TGTGCCATCAGTCCGGGACAGGGGAGAGAGACCCAGTACTTC. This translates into CAISPGQGRETQYF.

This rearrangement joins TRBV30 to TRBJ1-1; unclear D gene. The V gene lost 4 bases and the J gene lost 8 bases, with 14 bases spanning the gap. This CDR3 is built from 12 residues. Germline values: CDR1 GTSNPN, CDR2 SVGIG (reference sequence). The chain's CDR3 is CAWTPYRGEAFF. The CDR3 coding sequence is TGTGCCTGGACCCCTTACCGGGGAGAAGCTTTCTTT.

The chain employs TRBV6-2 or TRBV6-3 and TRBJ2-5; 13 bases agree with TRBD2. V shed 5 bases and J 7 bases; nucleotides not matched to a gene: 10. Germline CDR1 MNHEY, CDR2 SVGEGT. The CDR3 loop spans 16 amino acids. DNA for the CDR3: TGTGCCAGCAGTCCGGGACTAGCGGGATATTTACGGACCCAGTACTTC. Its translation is CASSPGLAGYLRTQYF.

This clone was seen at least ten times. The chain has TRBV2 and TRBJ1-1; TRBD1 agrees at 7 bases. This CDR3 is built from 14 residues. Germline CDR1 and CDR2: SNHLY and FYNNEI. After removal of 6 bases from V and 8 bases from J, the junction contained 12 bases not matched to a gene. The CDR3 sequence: CASRIQGRFTEAFF. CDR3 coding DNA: TGTGCCAGCAGAATACAGGGGCGATTCACGGAAGCTTTCTTT.